The clone carrying this T cell receptor beta chain has just a few counts. Antigen unknown. The data are from a study of response to subunit inactivated influenza vaccine. Points from the study as a whole: The study's authors posited that every seasonal influenza vaccination enlists few new T cells.

One entry per CDR3 protein results from TCRdb running MiXCR on the RT-PCR reads. The sample holds some 520,000 distinct CDR3 sequences; approximately 15% are singletons and the top ten take less than 4%. The TCR was taken from a man between 50 and 70 years old who received an inactivated influenza vaccine. Sequencing was performed on CD4+ T cells sorted from PBMCs, taken around 25 months after vaccination.

CDR3 bases: TGTGCCAGCAGTTTATACTGGGGAAGCTCCTACGAGCAGTACTTC. Translated: CASSLYWGSSYEQYF. The gene calls are TRBV27 and TRBJ2-7; D is ambiguous. Germline CDR1 reads MNHEY; CDR2 reads SMNVEV (reference sequence). This CDR3 comprises 15 residues. Trimming removed 1 base at V and 0 bases at J, with 10 bases between.